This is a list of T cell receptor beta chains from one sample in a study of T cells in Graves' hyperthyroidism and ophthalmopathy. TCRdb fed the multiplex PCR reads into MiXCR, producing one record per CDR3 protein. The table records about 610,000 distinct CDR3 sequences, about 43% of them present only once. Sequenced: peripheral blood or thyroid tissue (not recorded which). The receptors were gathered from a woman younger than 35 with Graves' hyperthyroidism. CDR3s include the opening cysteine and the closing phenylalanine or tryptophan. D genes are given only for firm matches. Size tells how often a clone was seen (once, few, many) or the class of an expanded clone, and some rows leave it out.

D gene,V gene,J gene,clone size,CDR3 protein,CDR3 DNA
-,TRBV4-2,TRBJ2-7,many,CASSQAVRDTYEQYF,TGTGCCAGCAGCCAAGCCGTCAGAGATACCTACGAGCAGTACTTC
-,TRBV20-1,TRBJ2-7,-,CSARVRGTVYEQYF,TGCAGTGCTAGGGTACGGGGGACGGTCTACGAGCAGTACTTC
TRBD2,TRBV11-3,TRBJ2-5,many,CASSFTSGSGETQYF,TGTGCCAGCAGCTTCACTAGCGGGAGTGGGGAGACCCAGTACTTC
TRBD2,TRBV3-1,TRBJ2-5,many,CASRQDSGNQETQYF,TGTGCCAGCAGACAAGATAGCGGGAACCAAGAGACCCAGTACTTC
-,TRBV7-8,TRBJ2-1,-,CASSLEGYGQGGNEQFF,TGTGCCAGCAGCTTAGAGGGGTATGGGCAGGGGGGCAATGAGCAGTTCTTC
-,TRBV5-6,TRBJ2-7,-,CASTSEPGNSYEQYF,TGTGCCAGCACTTCCGAGCCCGGGAATTCCTACGAGCAGTACTTC
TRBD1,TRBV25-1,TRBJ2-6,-,CATQGDRGRTGANVPTF,TGTGCCACCCAGGGGGACAGGGGGAGAACTGGGGCCAACGTCCCGACTTTC
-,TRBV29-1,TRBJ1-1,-,CSVEGLASTEAFF,TGCAGCGTTGAGGGACTAGCGTCTACTGAAGCTTTCTTT
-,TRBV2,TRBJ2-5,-,CASSERQGVDQYF,TGTGCCAGCAGTGAACGGCAGGGAGTTGACCAGTACTTC
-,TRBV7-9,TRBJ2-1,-,CASSRPTGPEQFF,TGTGCCAGCAGCCGGCCGACAGGACCGGAGCAGTTCTTC